This TCR beta chain is from a study of T-cell reconstitution after alpha-beta-depleted transplantation in children. The TCRbeta library incorporated unique molecular identifiers. TCRdb redid the calling of the PCR reads with MiXCR, one entry per CDR3 protein. The sample gives around 600,000 distinct CDR3 sequences, 16% of which show up once; over 0.95% is in the top ten. The origin of this receptor is a human donor who donated a stem cell graft to a child with acute myeloid leukemia. Sequencing was performed on PBMCs from the stem cell graft donor, taken from the stem cell graft.

In DNA, the CDR3 is TGCAGTGCCGGCGGGCATATAAACACCGGGGAGCTGTTTTTT. Its translation is CSAGGHINTGELFF. The chain joins TRBV20-1 to TRBJ2-2; a weak D match, TRBD2 (5 bases). Germline V gene data show CDR1 as DFQATT and CDR2 as SNEGSKA (reference sequence). The length of the CDR3 is 14 residues. Trimming removed 6 bases from V and 2 bases from J, with 13 bases in between.